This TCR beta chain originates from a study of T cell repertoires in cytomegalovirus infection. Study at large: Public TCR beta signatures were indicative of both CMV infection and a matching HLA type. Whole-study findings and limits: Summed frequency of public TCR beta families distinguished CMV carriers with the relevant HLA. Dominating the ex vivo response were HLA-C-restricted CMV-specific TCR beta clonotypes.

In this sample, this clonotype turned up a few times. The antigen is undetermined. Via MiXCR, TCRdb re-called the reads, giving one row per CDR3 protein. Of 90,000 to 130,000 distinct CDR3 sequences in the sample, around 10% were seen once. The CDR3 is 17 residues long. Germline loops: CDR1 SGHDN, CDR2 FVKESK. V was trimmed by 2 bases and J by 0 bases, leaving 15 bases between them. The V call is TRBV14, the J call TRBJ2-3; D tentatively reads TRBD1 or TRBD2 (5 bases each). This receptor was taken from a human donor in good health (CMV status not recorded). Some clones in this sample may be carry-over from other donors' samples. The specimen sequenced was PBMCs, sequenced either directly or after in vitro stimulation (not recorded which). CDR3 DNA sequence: TGTGCCAGCAGCCAATCACCCACGGGACCTAGCACAGATACGCAGTATTTT. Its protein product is CASSQSPTGPSTDTQYF. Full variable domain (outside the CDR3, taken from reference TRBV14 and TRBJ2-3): EAGVTQFPSHSVIEKGQTVTLRCDPISGHDNLYWYRRVMGKEIKFLLHFVKESKQDESGMPNNRFLAERTGGTYSTLKVQPAELEDSGVYFCASSQSPTGPSTDTQYFGPGTRLTVL.